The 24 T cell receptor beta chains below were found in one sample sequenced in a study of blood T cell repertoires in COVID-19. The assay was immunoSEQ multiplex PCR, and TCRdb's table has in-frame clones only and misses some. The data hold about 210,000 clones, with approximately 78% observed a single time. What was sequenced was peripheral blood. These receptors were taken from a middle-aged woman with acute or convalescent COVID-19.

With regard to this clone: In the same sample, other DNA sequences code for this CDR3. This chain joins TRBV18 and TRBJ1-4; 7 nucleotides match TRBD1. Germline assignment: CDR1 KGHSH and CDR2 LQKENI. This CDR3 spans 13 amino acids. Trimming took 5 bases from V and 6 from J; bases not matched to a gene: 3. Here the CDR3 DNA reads TGTGCCAGCTCAAGGGGGCAGGATGAAAAACTGTTTTTT. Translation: CASSRGQDEKLFF.

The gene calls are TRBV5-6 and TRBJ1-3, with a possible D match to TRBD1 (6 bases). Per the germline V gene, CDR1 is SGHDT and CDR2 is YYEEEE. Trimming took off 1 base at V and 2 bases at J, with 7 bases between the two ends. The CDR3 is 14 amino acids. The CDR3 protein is CASSLRDTGNTIYF. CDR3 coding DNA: TGTGCCAGCAGCTTGCGGGACACTGGAAACACCATATATTTT.

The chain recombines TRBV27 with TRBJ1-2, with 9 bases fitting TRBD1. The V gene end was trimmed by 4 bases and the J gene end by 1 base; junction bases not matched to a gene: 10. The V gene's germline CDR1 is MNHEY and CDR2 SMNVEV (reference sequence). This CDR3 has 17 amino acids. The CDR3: CASSSGTGWGFNYGYTF. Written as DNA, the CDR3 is TGTGCCAGCAGTTCTGGGACAGGGTGGGGGTTTAACTATGGCTACACCTTC.

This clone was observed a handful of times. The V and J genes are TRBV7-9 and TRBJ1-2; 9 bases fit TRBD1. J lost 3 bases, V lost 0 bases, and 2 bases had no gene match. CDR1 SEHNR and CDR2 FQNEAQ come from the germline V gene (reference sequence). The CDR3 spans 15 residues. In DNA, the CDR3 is TGTGCCAGCAGCTTAGCCCGGGACAGGGACTATGGCTACACCTTC. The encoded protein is CASSLARDRDYGYTF. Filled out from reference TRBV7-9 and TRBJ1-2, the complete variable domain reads DTGVSQNPRHKITKRGQNVTFRCDPISEHNRLYWYRQTLGQGPEFLTYFQNEAQLEKSRLLSDRFSAERPKGSFSTLEIQRTEQGDSAMYLCASSLARDRDYGYTFGSGTRLTVV.

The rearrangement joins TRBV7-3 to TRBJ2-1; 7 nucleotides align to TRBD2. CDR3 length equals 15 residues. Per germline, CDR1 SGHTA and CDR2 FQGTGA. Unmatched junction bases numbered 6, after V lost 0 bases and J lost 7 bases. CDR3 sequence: CASSLTPRGENEQFF. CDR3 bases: TGTGCCAGCAGCTTAACACCCCGGGGGGAAAATGAGCAGTTCTTC.

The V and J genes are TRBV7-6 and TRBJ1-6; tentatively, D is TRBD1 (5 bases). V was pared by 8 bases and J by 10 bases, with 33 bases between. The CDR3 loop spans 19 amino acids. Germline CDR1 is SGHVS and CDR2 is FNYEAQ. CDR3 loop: CASPPGDPEVGPYPSPLHF. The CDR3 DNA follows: TGTGCCAGCCCCCCGGGGGATCCCGAGGTCGGGCCATATCCCTCACCCCTCCACTTT.

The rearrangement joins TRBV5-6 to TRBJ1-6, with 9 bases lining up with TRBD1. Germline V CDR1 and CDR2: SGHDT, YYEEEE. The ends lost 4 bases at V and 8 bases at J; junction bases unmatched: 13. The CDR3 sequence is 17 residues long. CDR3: CASSIRVGTGIYSPLHF. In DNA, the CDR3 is TGTGCCAGCAGCATACGCGTCGGGACAGGGATATATTCACCCCTCCACTTT.

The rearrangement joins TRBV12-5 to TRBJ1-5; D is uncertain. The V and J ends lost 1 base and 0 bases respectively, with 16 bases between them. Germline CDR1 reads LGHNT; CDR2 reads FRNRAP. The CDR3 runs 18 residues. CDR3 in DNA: TGTGCTAGTGGTTTGGCGGGAAAGACACTCAATAGCAATCAGCCCCAGCATTTT. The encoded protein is CASGLAGKTLNSNQPQHF.

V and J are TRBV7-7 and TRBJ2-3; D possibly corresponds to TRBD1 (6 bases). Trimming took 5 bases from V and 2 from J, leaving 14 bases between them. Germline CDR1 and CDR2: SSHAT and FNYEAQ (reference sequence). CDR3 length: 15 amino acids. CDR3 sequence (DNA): TGTGCCAGCAGCAAGACAGGCATCTCCACAGATACGCAGTATTTT. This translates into CASSKTGISTDTQYF.

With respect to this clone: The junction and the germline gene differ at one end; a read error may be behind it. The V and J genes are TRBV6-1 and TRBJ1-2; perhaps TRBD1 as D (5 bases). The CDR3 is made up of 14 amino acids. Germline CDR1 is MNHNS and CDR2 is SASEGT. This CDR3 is CASSQASRGNGYTF. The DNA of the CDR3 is TGTGCCAGCAGTCAAGCGAGTAGGGGTAACGGCTACACCTTC.

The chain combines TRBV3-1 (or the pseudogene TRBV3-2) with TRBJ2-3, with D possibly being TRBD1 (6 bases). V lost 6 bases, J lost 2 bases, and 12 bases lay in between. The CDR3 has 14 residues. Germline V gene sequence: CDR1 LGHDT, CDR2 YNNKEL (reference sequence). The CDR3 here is CASRGHRYTDTQYF. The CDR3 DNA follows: TGTGCCAGCAGGGGACACCGTTACACAGATACGCAGTATTTT.

CDR3 residues: CASSLNPGTATEAFF. CDR3 nucleotide sequence: TGTGCCAGCAGCTTAAATCCAGGGACAGCCACTGAAGCTTTCTTT. The J gene is TRBJ1-1, the V gene TRBV11-3; 7 bases match TRBD1. The V and J ends lost 2 bases and 4 bases, in that order; junction bases with no gene match: 7. CDR3 length: 15 residues. From germline, CDR1 is SGHNT and CDR2 YENEEA.

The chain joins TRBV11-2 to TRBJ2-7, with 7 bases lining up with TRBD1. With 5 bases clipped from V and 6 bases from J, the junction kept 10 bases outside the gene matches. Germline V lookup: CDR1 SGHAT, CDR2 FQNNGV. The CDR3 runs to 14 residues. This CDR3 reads CASSPTTGPGEQYF. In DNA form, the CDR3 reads TGTGCCAGCAGCCCAACGACAGGGCCGGGCGAGCAGTACTTC. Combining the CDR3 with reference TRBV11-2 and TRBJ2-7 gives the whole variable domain EAGVAQSPRYKIIEKRQSVAFWCNPISGHATLYWYQQILGQGPKLLIQFQNNGVVDDSQLPKDRFSAERLKGVDSTLKIQPAKLEDSAVYLCASSPTTGPGEQYFGPGTRLTVT.

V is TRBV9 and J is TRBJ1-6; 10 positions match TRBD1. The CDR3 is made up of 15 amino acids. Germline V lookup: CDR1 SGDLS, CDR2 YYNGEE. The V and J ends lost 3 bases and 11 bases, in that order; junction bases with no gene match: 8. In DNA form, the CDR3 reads TGTGCCAGCAGCGGAAGCCGGGACAGGGGCGCACCCCTCCACTTT. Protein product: CASSGSRDRGAPLHF.

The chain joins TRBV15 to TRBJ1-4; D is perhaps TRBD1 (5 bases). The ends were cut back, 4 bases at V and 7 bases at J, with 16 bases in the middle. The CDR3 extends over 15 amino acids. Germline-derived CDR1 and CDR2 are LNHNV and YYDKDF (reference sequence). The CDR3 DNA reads TGTGCCACCAGCATGATGGGCAGGGAAAGTGAAAAACTGTTTTTT. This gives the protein CATSMMGRESEKLFF.

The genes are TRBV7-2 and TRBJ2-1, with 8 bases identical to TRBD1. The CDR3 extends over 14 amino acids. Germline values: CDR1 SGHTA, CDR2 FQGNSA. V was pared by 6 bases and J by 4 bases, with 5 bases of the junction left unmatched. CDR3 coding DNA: TGTGCCAGCAGAATGGACAGGGCTTACAATGAGCAGTTCTTC. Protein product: CASRMDRAYNEQFF.

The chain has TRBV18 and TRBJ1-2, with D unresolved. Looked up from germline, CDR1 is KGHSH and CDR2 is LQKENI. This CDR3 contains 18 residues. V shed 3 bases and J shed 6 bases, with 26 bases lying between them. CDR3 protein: CASSPPILVRKAGDGYTF. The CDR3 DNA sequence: TGTGCCAGCTCACCCCCGATTTTAGTCCGAAAGGCGGGTGATGGCTACACCTTC.

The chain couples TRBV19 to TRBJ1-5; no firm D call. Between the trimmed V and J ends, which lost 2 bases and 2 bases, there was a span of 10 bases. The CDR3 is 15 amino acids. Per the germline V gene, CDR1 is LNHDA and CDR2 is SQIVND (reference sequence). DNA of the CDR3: TGTGCCAGTAGTATAAACAACGAGGGCAATCAGCCCCAGCATTTT. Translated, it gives CASSINNEGNQPQHF.

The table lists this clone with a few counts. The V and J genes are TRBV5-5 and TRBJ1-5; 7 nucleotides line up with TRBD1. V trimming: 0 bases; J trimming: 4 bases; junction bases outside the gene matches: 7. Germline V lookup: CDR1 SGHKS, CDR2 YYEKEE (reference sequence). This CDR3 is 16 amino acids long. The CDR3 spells CASSLGQGGLNQPQHF. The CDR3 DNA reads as TGTGCCAGCAGCTTGGGACAGGGAGGATTGAATCAGCCCCAGCATTTT.

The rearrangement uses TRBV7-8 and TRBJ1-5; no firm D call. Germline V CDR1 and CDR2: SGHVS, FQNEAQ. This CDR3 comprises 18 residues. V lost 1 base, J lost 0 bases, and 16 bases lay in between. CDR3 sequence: CASSLEAQAFYSNQPQHF. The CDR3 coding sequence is TGTGCCAGCAGCTTAGAGGCCCAGGCCTTCTATAGCAATCAGCCCCAGCATTTT.

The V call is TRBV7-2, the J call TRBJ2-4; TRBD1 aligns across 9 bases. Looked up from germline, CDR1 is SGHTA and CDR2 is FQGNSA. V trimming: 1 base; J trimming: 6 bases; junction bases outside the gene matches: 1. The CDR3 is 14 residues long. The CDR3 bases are TGTGCCAGCAGCTTAGTGACAGGGGGAAACATTCAGTACTTC. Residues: CASSLVTGGNIQYF.

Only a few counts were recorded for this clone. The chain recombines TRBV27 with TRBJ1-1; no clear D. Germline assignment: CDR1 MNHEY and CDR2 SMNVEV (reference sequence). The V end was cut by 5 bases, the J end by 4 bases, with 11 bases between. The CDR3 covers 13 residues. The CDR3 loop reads CASSLYRGTEAFF. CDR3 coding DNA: TGTGCCAGCAGTCTATATAGAGGCACTGAAGCTTTCTTT.

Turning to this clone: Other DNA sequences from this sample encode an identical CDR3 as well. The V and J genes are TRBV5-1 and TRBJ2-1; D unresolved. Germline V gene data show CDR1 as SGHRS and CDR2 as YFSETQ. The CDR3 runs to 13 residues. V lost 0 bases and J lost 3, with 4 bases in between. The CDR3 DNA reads TGCGCCAGCAGCTTGGAATACTACAATGAGCAGTTCTTC. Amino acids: CASSLEYYNEQFF.

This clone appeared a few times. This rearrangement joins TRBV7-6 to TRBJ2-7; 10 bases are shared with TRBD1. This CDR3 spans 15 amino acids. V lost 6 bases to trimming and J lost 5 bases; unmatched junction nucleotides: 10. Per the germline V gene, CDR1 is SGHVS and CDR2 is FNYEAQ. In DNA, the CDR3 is TGTGCCAGCAGTCAACCGGGACAGGGGCTCCACGAGCAGTACTTC. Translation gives CASSQPGQGLHEQYF.